This T cell receptor (beta chain) was retrieved from a study of blood T cell repertoires in COVID-19. The sample holds one count of this clone. The V segment lost 3 bases and the J segment 7 bases; nucleotides outside the gene matches: 15. This CDR3 spans 18 amino acids. The germline CDR1 and CDR2 sequences are KGHSH and LQKENI. Measured with immunoSEQ multiplex PCR; TCRdb has only the in-frame clones, and not every one. The sample has about 71,000 clones, approximately 92% seen once. Sequencing was carried out using peripheral blood. The chain has TRBV18 and TRBJ2-3, with 11 bases that match TRBD2. The clonotype was recovered from a man aged 50 to 60 with active COVID-19. In DNA form, the CDR3 reads TGTGCCAGCTCACCCCCCGGTAGCGGGGGGGCCCGTGTTCATACGCAGTATTTT. The encoded protein is CASSPPGSGGARVHTQYF.